Below, 10 T cell receptor beta chains from the same sample are listed, as sequenced in a study of shared clonotypes between healthy human individuals (TCRdb year 2020). The method behind the library was the immunoSEQ multiplex PCR assay. TCRdb took over this immuneACCESS table, retaining in-frame rearrangements with V and J assigned. Such tables are incomplete; in checked studies, under half of the missing clones stem from an unresolved V gene, and the remainder is unexplained. The sample profile shows hundreds of thousands of clones; 90% to 96% of them were found once. The top ten clones comprise roughly 0.06% of the sample. The specimen was naive CD4+ T cells sorted from blood. In light of the paper, this sample's cell subset or site label describes: CD45RA+ positively selected. The receptors shown here come from a woman in her twenties or thirties in good health.

The chain has TRBV5-4 and TRBJ2-7, with D unresolved. V lost 9 bases and J 1 base, leaving 14 bases between the germline ends. CDR3 length: 13 residues. CDR1 and CDR2 from the germline V gene are SGHNT and YYREEE (reference sequence). The CDR3 DNA reads as TGTGCCACCCCCCTTCGTAGGTCCTACGAGCAGTACTTC. Translating it yields CATPLRRSYEQYF.

The chain combines TRBV5-8 with TRBJ2-7; TRBD1 might be the D (5 bases). The CDR3 runs to 14 residues. The germline V and J ends were trimmed by 3 bases and 1 base, with 11 bases remaining between them. CDR1 is SGHTS, CDR2 YDEGEE, per germline. CDR3 sequence reads: CASSSWGRSYEQYF. The DNA for the CDR3 is TGTGCCAGCAGCTCCTGGGGCAGATCCTACGAGCAGTACTTC.

The V and J genes are TRBV28 and TRBJ2-1; 8 bases are a match to TRBD2. The germline CDR1 and CDR2 sequences are MDHEN and SYDVKM. This CDR3 is 14 amino acids long. With 3 bases clipped from V and 7 bases from J, the junction kept 5 bases outside the gene matches. The CDR3 nucleotides are TGTGCCAGCAGTTTGGCGGGAGGTTGGAATGAGCAGTTCTTC. Protein: CASSLAGGWNEQFF.

J is TRBJ2-7 and V is TRBV6-5, with 8 bases that match TRBD1. CDR1 and CDR2 from the germline V gene are MNHEY and SVGAGI. The CDR3 runs 12 residues. Trimming at V came to 6 bases and at J to 6 bases, leaving 4 bases not matched to a gene. CDR3 sequence: CASRPTGGEQYF. The CDR3 DNA reads TGTGCCAGCAGACCCACAGGGGGCGAGCAGTACTTC.

V gene TRBV7-8 combines with J gene TRBJ2-3; maybe TRBD1 (5 bases). Trimming took off 6 bases at V and 2 bases at J, with 18 bases between the two ends. The length of the CDR3 is 16 residues. Germline CDR1 reads SGHVS; CDR2 reads FQNEAQ. The CDR3 sequence is CASRPGGRASTDTQYF. The CDR3 DNA sequence: TGTGCCAGCAGACCGGGCGGCAGGGCTTCCACAGATACGCAGTATTTT. The whole variable domain, remainder taken from reference TRBV7-8 and TRBJ2-3, is GAGVSQSPRYKVAKRGQDVALRCDPISGHVSLFWYQQALGQGPEFLTYFQNEAQLDKSGLPSDRFFAERPEGSVSTLKIQRTQQEDSAVYLCASRPGGRASTDTQYFGPGTRLTVL.

The rearrangement joins TRBV5-1 to TRBJ2-7; D is ambiguous. The germline V gene encodes CDR1 SGHRS and CDR2 YFSETQ. The germline V and J ends were trimmed by 4 bases and 9 bases, with 14 bases remaining between them. The CDR3 is made up of 12 amino acids. CDR3 loop: CASSPTGTPQYF. In DNA form, the CDR3 reads TGCGCCAGCAGCCCGACCGGTACGCCGCAGTACTTC. Combining the CDR3 with reference TRBV5-1 and TRBJ2-7 gives the whole variable domain KAGVTQTPRYLIKTRGQQVTLSCSPISGHRSVSWYQQTPGQGLQFLFEYFSETQRNKGNFPGRFSGRQFSNSRSEMNVSTLELGDSALYLCASSPTGTPQYFGPGTRLTVT.

J is TRBJ2-7 and V is TRBV10-3; 10 bases fit TRBD1. Germline V gene data show CDR1 as ENHRY and CDR2 as SYGVKD. V shed 6 bases, J shed 2 bases, and the junction held 7 bases outside the gene matches. This CDR3 region has 15 residues. Here the CDR3 reads CAISDRGLTAYEQYF. The CDR3 region has the DNA TGTGCCATCAGCGACAGGGGGCTAACCGCCTACGAGCAGTACTTC.

The chain employs TRBV19 and TRBJ1-2; 8 bases fit TRBD1. CDR1 is LNHDA and CDR2 is SQIVND in the germline V gene (reference sequence). Trimming cost V 4 bases and J 6 bases; bases outside gene matches: 10. The CDR3 extends over 15 amino acids. In DNA, the CDR3 is TGTGCCAGTAGTACCAAGACAGGGGTCGGTAATGGCTACACCTTC. Translation gives CASSTKTGVGNGYTF.

This clone appeared once. J is TRBJ2-7 and V is TRBV1; TRBD2, the D gene given by the table, was not confirmed from the DNA. TRBV1 is labeled a pseudogene. The CDR3 runs to 16 residues. The CDR3 is CTSSQDRLAGGYEQYF. CDR3 DNA: TGCACCAGCAGCCAAGATCGTCTAGCGGGAGGCTACGAGCAGTACTTC.

With respect to this clone: Other DNA sequences from this sample encode an identical CDR3 as well. The rearrangement links TRBV4-2 to TRBJ2-7; D not certain. Germline values: CDR1 LGHNA, CDR2 YNFKEQ. This CDR3 region has 11 residues. Between the trimmed V and J ends, which lost 5 bases and 1 base, there was a span of 3 bases. The CDR3 DNA follows: TGTGCCAGCAGCTTATCCTACGAGCAGTACTTC. Amino acid sequence: CASSLSYEQYF.